This is a list of T cell receptor beta chains from one sample in a study of OX40 agonist ivuxolimab in advanced cancers. Some clones are missing from TCRdb's copy, which holds only in-frame ones; the method was immunoSEQ multiplex PCR. The sample includes about 50,000 clones, around nine tenths of them seen just once. The material sequenced was CD4+ or CD8+ T cells sorted from blood, taken in a trial of the OX40 agonist ivuxolimab. Receptor source: an adult with an advanced solid tumor such as melanoma, head and neck, liver or kidney cancer. Both conserved end residues are part of each CDR3. The order of the fields is V gene, J gene, CDR3 protein.

V: TRBV4-2; J: TRBJ2-2; CDR3: CASSQDGRTGELFF
V: TRBV28; J: TRBJ2-2; CDR3: CASSFPPTGELFF
V: TRBV6-6; J: TRBJ2-2; CDR3: CASTKRDLSGGELFF
V: TRBV7-9; J: TRBJ2-1; CDR3: CASSLEGVNEQFF
V: TRBV11-2; J: TRBJ2-1; CDR3: CASSFQPRDEQFF
V: TRBV7-9; J: TRBJ2-1; CDR3: CASSLWGGAEQFF
V: TRBV28; J: TRBJ2-7; CDR3: CASIGIHEQYF
V: TRBV5-1; J: TRBJ2-5; CDR3: CASSLRGGVGPETQYF
V: TRBV29-1; J: TRBJ2-7; CDR3: CSGRQGIGYEQYF
V: TRBV27; J: TRBJ2-7; CDR3: CASSLSGGQGRYEQYF
V: TRBV19; J: TRBJ2-7; CDR3: CASSIAGGDYEQYF
V: TRBV18; J: TRBJ1-6; CDR3: CASSLETNYNSPLHF
V: TRBV29-1; J: TRBJ1-4; CDR3: CSVEEGTGGEKLFF
V: TRBV6-5; J: TRBJ2-2; CDR3: CASSSPSGGLAGELFF
V: TRBV7-9; J: TRBJ1-1; CDR3: CAAGSTGTKMNTEAFF
V: TRBV5-1; J: TRBJ1-3; CDR3: CASSDRASGNTIYF
V: TRBV7-4; J: TRBJ1-2; CDR3: CASSHGGLRNYGYTF
V: TRBV20-1; J: TRBJ2-7; CDR3: CSAPDFHEQYF
V: TRBV28; J: TRBJ2-3; CDR3: CASTLGNTDTQYF
V: TRBV19; J: TRBJ1-5; CDR3: CASDLSRTKGGQPQHF
V: TRBV5-1; J: TRBJ2-5; CDR3: CASSLSGYETQYF
V: TRBV10-3; J: TRBJ2-3; CDR3: CAISEVAGGLTDTQYF
V: TRBV30; J: TRBJ2-7; CDR3: CAWSRFYEQYF
V: TRBV5-1; J: TRBJ1-4; CDR3: CASKRLSTNEKLFF
V: TRBV2; J: TRBJ1-1; CDR3: CASSELGHSENTEAFF
V: TRBV4-2; J: TRBJ2-5; CDR3: CASSQQRSETQYF